Listed below are T cell receptor beta chains from one sample, sequenced in a study of blood T cell repertoires in COVID-19. Using immunoSEQ multiplex PCR, the repertoire was profiled, and TCRdb retains in-frame clones only, with some absent. Of about 38,000 clones in the sample, approximately 81% are singletons; the top ten hold about 1.5%. Sequencing was carried out using peripheral blood. The receptors were sampled from a man aged 55-75 years with COVID-19, enrolled during active disease. Each CDR3 is given with its conserved first and last residue. A D gene is named only where the DNA matches it firmly. For some rows the clone size is stated as once, few or many, or as a class when expanded; others skip it.

v_call,j_call,clone_size,cdr3_length,d_call,cdr3_aa,cdr3_nt
TRBV19,TRBJ2-7,NA,18,TRBD1,CASSILTSGTGYSYEQYF,TGTGCCAGTAGTATCTTGACGTCCGGGACAGGGTACTCCTACGAGCAGTACTTC
TRBV5-1,TRBJ2-2,NA,17,TRBD1,CASSSPPGQGQNGELFF,TGCGCCAGCAGCTCCCCCCCCGGACAGGGTCAGAACGGGGAGCTGTTTTTT
TRBV7-2,TRBJ1-1,NA,13,NA,CASSLILSVEAFF,TGTGCCAGCAGCTTAATTCTGTCGGTTGAAGCTTTCTTT
TRBV30,TRBJ1-1,NA,13,NA,CAWSAVTYTEAFF,TGTGCCTGGAGTGCCGTAACTTACACTGAAGCTTTCTTT
TRBV7-2,TRBJ1-1,NA,13,NA,CASSLQGYTEAFF,TGTGCCAGCAGCTTACAGGGGTACACTGAAGCTTTCTTT
TRBV30,TRBJ1-1,NA,12,TRBD1,CAWSFTGGEAFF,TGTGCCTGGAGTTTCACAGGGGGGGAGGCTTTCTTT
TRBV11-2,TRBJ2-4,NA,15,NA,CASSLDRARGNIQYF,TGTGCCAGCAGCTTAGATCGGGCTAGAGGGAACATTCAGTACTTC
TRBV18,TRBJ2-5,NA,19,TRBD2,CASSPARGFTSGRQETQYF,TGTGCCAGCTCACCAGCCAGGGGGTTTACTAGCGGGAGGCAAGAGACCCAGTACTTC
TRBV7-2,TRBJ1-2,NA,13,NA,CASSSGTNYGYTF,TGTGCCAGCAGCTCCGGGACTAACTATGGCTACACCTTC
TRBV5-1,TRBJ2-3,NA,15,TRBD1,CASGHGQGAGDTQYF,TGCGCCAGCGGACATGGACAGGGGGCTGGAGATACGCAGTATTTT
TRBV7-2,TRBJ1-2,once,14,TRBD1,CASSAQGAQYGYTF,TGTGCCAGCAGCGCGCAGGGGGCTCAGTATGGCTACACCTTC
TRBV29-1,TRBJ2-1,once,14,TRBD1,CSVGAGTEYNEQFF,TGCAGCGTTGGGGCCGGGACAGAGTACAATGAGCAGTTCTTC
TRBV6-5,TRBJ1-2,NA,14,NA,CASSYSSGNYGYTF,TGTGCCAGCAGTTACTCGTCGGGAAACTATGGCTACACCTTC
TRBV5-1,TRBJ1-1,NA,14,NA,CASSPLPSNTEAFF,TGCGCCAGCAGCCCTCTCCCGTCGAACACTGAAGCTTTCTTT
TRBV7-6,TRBJ2-2,NA,16,NA,CASSLAAGTNTGELFF,TGTGCCAGCAGCTTAGCGGCGGGAACCAACACCGGGGAGCTGTTTTTT
TRBV12-3/TRBV12-4,TRBJ1-1,NA,11,NA,CASSSHYDAFF,TGTGCCAGCAGCTCCCACTACGACGCTTTCTTT
TRBV27,TRBJ2-7,NA,15,TRBD2,CASSLLAGPSYEQYF,TGTGCCAGCAGTCTCCTAGCGGGTCCCTCCTACGAGCAGTACTTC
TRBV19,TRBJ1-5,once,16,NA,CASSIFRAASNQPQHF,TGTGCCAGTAGTATTTTCCGAGCGGCTTCCAATCAGCCCCAGCATTTT
TRBV6-2/TRBV6-3,TRBJ2-3,NA,17,NA,CASSYDSTTRTTDTQYF,TGTGCCAGCAGTTACGACTCAACAACGCGAACGACAGATACGCAGTATTTT
TRBV3-1/TRBV3-2,TRBJ2-2,NA,16,NA,CASSQTQGGGPGELFF,TGTGCCAGCAGCCAAACCCAGGGAGGAGGGCCCGGGGAGCTGTTTTTT
TRBV29-1,TRBJ2-1,once,17,NA,CSVRIKQDYPFFGEQFF,TGCAGCGTCCGAATCAAACAGGACTACCCATTTTTTGGAGAGCAGTTCTTC
TRBV5-3,TRBJ2-1,NA,16,TRBD2,CARSFSGRLMLDEQFF,TGTGCCAGAAGCTTTAGCGGGAGGCTCATGCTGGATGAGCAGTTCTTC
TRBV28,TRBJ2-5,NA,15,NA,CASSNTGSRVETQYF,TGTGCCAGCAGTAATACAGGGTCGCGCGTGGAGACCCAGTACTTC
TRBV30,TRBJ2-1,NA,14,NA,CAWTRMSSYNEQFF,TGTGCCTGGACTCGAATGAGCTCCTACAATGAGCAGTTCTTC
TRBV27,TRBJ2-1,NA,16,NA,CASSFRIADSYNEQFF,TGTGCCAGCAGTTTTCGGATAGCGGACTCCTACAATGAGCAGTTCTTC
TRBV6-5,TRBJ1-1,NA,14,NA,CASRRDTVNTEAFF,TGTGCCAGCAGGAGGGACACCGTGAACACTGAAGCTTTCTTT
TRBV6-2/TRBV6-3,TRBJ1-2,NA,13,NA,CASSYSRASGYTF,TGTGCCAGCAGTTACTCGAGAGCTAGTGGCTACACCTTC
TRBV6-4,TRBJ1-5,NA,13,NA,CASSEEGNQPQHF,TGTGCCAGCAGTGAAGAGGGAAACCAGCCCCAGCATTTT
TRBV7-3,TRBJ1-1,once,15,NA,CASRPDPDGDTEAFF,TGTGCCAGCAGACCAGATCCGGACGGGGACACTGAAGCTTTCTTT
TRBV5-1,TRBJ2-7,NA,15,TRBD1,CASSEGTGGPYEQYF,TGCGCCAGCAGCGAGGGGACAGGGGGACCCTACGAGCAGTACTTC
TRBV14,TRBJ2-1,NA,19,TRBD2,CASSQIFSTSGRSYNEQFF,TGTGCCAGCAGCCAAATCTTCTCTACTAGCGGGAGATCTTATAATGAGCAGTTCTTC
TRBV29-1,TRBJ2-7,once,14,TRBD1,CSVGGQGVAYEQYF,TGCAGCGTTGGGGGACAGGGGGTTGCCTACGAGCAGTACTTC
TRBV13,TRBJ2-5,NA,14,TRBD2,CASTRAGGRETQYF,TGTGCCAGCACACGAGCGGGAGGGCGTGAGACCCAGTACTTC
TRBV14,TRBJ1-1,NA,14,TRBD1,CASSQIGQGGHAFF,TGTGCCAGCAGCCAAATTGGACAGGGGGGCCATGCTTTCTTT
TRBV4-1,TRBJ2-5,NA,15,NA,CASSRTAVYQETQYF,TGCGCCAGCAGCCGAACAGCGGTGTACCAAGAGACCCAGTACTTC
TRBV7-9,TRBJ1-2,NA,16,TRBD1,CASSSLSGQGGYGYTF,TGTGCCAGCAGCTCACTCTCAGGGCAGGGGGGCTATGGCTACACCTTC
TRBV18,TRBJ1-5,NA,15,NA,CASSPITVPNQPQHF,TGTGCCAGCTCACCAATAACAGTTCCTAATCAGCCCCAGCATTTT
TRBV7-2,TRBJ1-5,once,14,NA,CASSLRRGGQPQHF,TGTGCCAGCAGCTTACGCCGCGGCGGTCAGCCCCAGCATTTT
TRBV7-2,TRBJ2-7,NA,15,TRBD1,CASSPRTGGTYEQYF,TGTGCCAGCAGCCCTAGGACAGGGGGGACCTACGAGCAGTACTTC
TRBV5-1,TRBJ1-1,few,16,NA,CASSLKPQGVYTEAFF,TGCGCCAGCAGCTTGAAGCCCCAGGGCGTTTACACTGAAGCTTTCTTT
TRBV19,TRBJ2-3,NA,20,TRBD2,CASSNPPPRLAESSTDTQYF,TGTGCCAGTAGCAATCCCCCGCCGCGCCTAGCGGAATCTAGCACAGATACGCAGTATTTT
TRBV11-2,TRBJ2-7,medium-sized,15,NA,CASSLEPAVVSEQYF,TGTGCCAGCAGCTTAGAGCCAGCGGTTGTGTCCGAGCAGTACTTC
TRBV27,TRBJ1-1,NA,13,NA,CASSSSPGLEAFF,TGTGCCAGCAGTTCCTCCCCAGGGCTGGAAGCTTTCTTT
TRBV9,TRBJ2-2,few,15,NA,CASRPDIANTGELFF,TGTGCCAGCAGACCGGACATAGCGAACACCGGGGAGCTGTTTTTT
TRBV12-3/TRBV12-4,TRBJ1-2,NA,13,NA,CASNLWGGVGYTF,TGTGCCAGCAACCTCTGGGGGGGTGTGGGCTACACCTTC
TRBV4-1,TRBJ1-2,NA,13,NA,CASSQELNYGYTF,TGCGCCAGCAGCCAAGAACTAAACTATGGCTACACCTTC
TRBV19,TRBJ1-1,NA,17,TRBD1,CASSIKVQGAPGTEAFF,TGTGCCAGTAGTATTAAGGTGCAGGGGGCTCCGGGCACTGAAGCTTTCTTT
TRBV27,TRBJ2-3,once,16,NA,CASSLGQPRRTDTQYF,TGTGCCAGCAGTTTAGGACAGCCGAGACGCACAGATACGCAGTATTTT
TRBV4-1,TRBJ1-1,NA,15,NA,CASSQKTTGNTEAFF,TGCGCCAGCAGCCAAAAAACTACAGGGAACACTGAAGCTTTCTTT
TRBV7-9,TRBJ1-4,NA,16,TRBD1,CASSLAIDRGQEKLFF,TGTGCCAGCAGCTTAGCGATAGACAGGGGCCAAGAAAAACTGTTTTTT
TRBV2,TRBJ1-2,NA,13,NA,CASRSGLNYGYTF,TGTGCCAGCAGATCGGGTCTTAACTATGGCTACACCTTC
TRBV19,TRBJ1-1,NA,17,NA,CASSIGVSRTLNTEAFF,TGTGCCAGTAGTATAGGCGTTTCCCGGACATTGAACACTGAAGCTTTCTTT
TRBV12-3/TRBV12-4,TRBJ1-5,once,13,NA,CASSPQGNQPQHF,TGTGCCAGCAGTCCTCAGGGAAATCAGCCCCAGCATTTT
TRBV18,TRBJ1-5,NA,16,NA,CASSLDQGIGNQPQHF,TGTGCCAGCTCACTGGATCAGGGGATTGGAAATCAGCCCCAGCATTTT
TRBV19,TRBJ2-6,NA,13,NA,CASMAPGANVLTF,TGTGCCAGTATGGCCCCTGGGGCCAACGTCCTGACTTTC
TRBV6-5,TRBJ1-2,NA,14,TRBD1,CASSYSTGEYGYTF,TGTGCCAGCAGTTACTCCACAGGGGAATATGGCTACACCTTC
TRBV6-4,TRBJ1-5,once,15,NA,CASSASGGGNQPQHF,TGTGCCAGCAGTGCCTCCGGCGGGGGCAATCAGCCCCAGCATTTT